The 31 T cell receptor beta chains reported below all come from one sample, sequenced in a study of cytomegalovirus exposure and HLA in healthy donors. Repertoires were generated with immunoSEQ multiplex PCR, while TCRdb's copy carries only in-frame clones and drops some. The sample gives more than 90,000 clones, around 93% of which show up once; around 1.1% is in the top ten. The sample was PBMCs. The source is a young woman in good health and CMV-seropositive.

The DNA for the CDR3 is TGCAGCGTTGCAGGGGGTAACACAGATACGCAGTATTTT. Translation: CSVAGGNTDTQYF. J is TRBJ2-3 and V is TRBV29-1; 7 positions match TRBD1. There are 13 residues in the CDR3. The germline V gene encodes CDR1 SQVTM and CDR2 ANQGSEA. Trimming removed 4 bases from V and 2 bases from J; junction bases left unmatched: 3.

The chain combines TRBV9 with TRBJ2-1, with 12 bases fitting TRBD2. The CDR3 runs 17 residues. Germline lookup yields CDR1 SGDLS and CDR2 YYNGEE. With 4 bases clipped from V and 6 bases from J, the junction kept 11 bases outside the gene matches. The CDR3 region is CASSTRTSGITPNEQFF. The CDR3 DNA follows: TGTGCCAGCAGCACTCGGACTAGCGGGATCACGCCCAATGAGCAGTTCTTC.

This clone was seen just once. This chain uses TRBV6-5 with TRBJ2-7; 7 bases agree with TRBD1. This CDR3 is 13 amino acids long. Germline CDR1 reads MNHEY; CDR2 reads SVGAGI. The J segment lost 0 bases and the V segment lost 6 bases, leaving 2 bases of the junction unmatched. CDR3 in DNA: TGTGCCAGCAGGGGGACAGACTCCTACGAGCAGTACTTC. Translation gives CASRGTDSYEQYF.

This sequence joins TRBV21-1 and TRBJ2-1; TRBD2, as called in the table, went unchecked against the DNA. TRBV21-1 is labeled a pseudogene. The CDR3 has 15 residues. In DNA, the CDR3 is TGTGCCAGCTTCCAACTACTAGACCAGTACAATGAGCAGTTCTTC. Its translation is CASFQLLDQYNEQFF.

This rearrangement joins TRBV15 to TRBJ2-1; 9 positions match TRBD2. Trimming cost V 3 bases and J 0 bases; bases outside gene matches: 6. The V gene's germline CDR1 is LNHNV and CDR2 YYDKDF (reference sequence). The CDR3 extends over 17 amino acids. This chain's CDR3 is CATSRASGRISYNEQFF. The DNA of the CDR3 is TGTGCCACCAGCAGGGCCAGCGGGAGGATCTCCTACAATGAGCAGTTCTTC.

The chain uses TRBV7-3 and TRBJ2-3; 10 bases map to TRBD2. CDR1 and CDR2 from the germline V gene are SGHTA and FQGTGA. Losses at the gene ends were 1 base for V and 3 bases for J; bases not matched to a gene: 13. There are 19 residues in the CDR3. CDR3 bases: TGTGCCAGCAGCTTAAATCCCCCCGGAACTAGCGGGGATACAGATACGCAGTATTTT. Encoded protein: CASSLNPPGTSGDTDTQYF.

The chain employs TRBV12-5 and TRBJ2-7; D is perhaps TRBD2 (5 bases). The V end lost 3 bases, the J end lost 2 bases, and 14 bases lay between the germline ends. This CDR3 has 15 residues. Germline loops: CDR1 LGHNT, CDR2 FRNRAP. CDR3 DNA: TGTGCTAGTGGTTTAGTTCGGCGGGCGGCCTACGAGCAGTACTTC. Translating it yields CASGLVRRAAYEQYF.

The CDR3 reads CASSLRPDRDYNEQFF. The CDR3 DNA sequence: TGTGCCAGCAGCTTAAGGCCGGACAGGGACTACAATGAGCAGTTCTTC. The chain couples TRBV7-2 to TRBJ2-1, with 8 nucleotides matching TRBD1. Losses at the gene ends were 2 bases for V and 3 bases for J; bases not matched to a gene: 6. The CDR3 is made up of 16 amino acids. CDR1 SGHTA and CDR2 FQGNSA come from the germline V gene.

The chain links TRBV27 to TRBJ2-1; 7 bases align to TRBD2. This CDR3 comprises 16 residues. From germline, CDR1 is MNHEY and CDR2 SMNVEV (reference sequence). V dropped 6 bases and J dropped 0; count of bases not matched to a gene: 8. CDR3 residues: CASSRGLKRSYNEQFF. The DNA for the CDR3 is TGTGCCAGCAGCCGGGGACTAAAGCGCTCCTACAATGAGCAGTTCTTC.

This clone has only a few counts. The rearrangement links TRBV4-3 to TRBJ2-7; TRBD2 might be the D (6 bases). The germline V and J ends were trimmed by 1 base and 3 bases, with 7 bases remaining between them. The CDR3 has 13 residues. Germline CDR1 and CDR2: LGHNA and YSLEER. This chain's CDR3 is CASSQGLGYEQYF. In nucleotides, the CDR3 is TGCGCCAGCAGCCAAGGACTAGGCTACGAGCAGTACTTC.

The chain joins TRBV19 to TRBJ2-7; TRBD1 is a possible D gene (5 bases). The CDR3 loop spans 14 amino acids. The germline V gene has CDR1 LNHDA and CDR2 SQIVND (reference sequence). Trimming stripped 4 bases from V and 0 bases from J, with 10 bases between. CDR3 sequence reads: CASSRTLDSYEQYF. CDR3 nucleotides: TGTGCCAGTAGTAGGACATTGGACTCCTACGAGCAGTACTTC. The variable domain in full, with the rest retrieved from reference TRBV19 and TRBJ2-7, is DGGITQSPKYLFRKEGQNVTLSCEQNLNHDAMYWYRQDPGQGLRLIYYSQIVNDFQKGDIAEGYSVSREKKESFPLTVTSAQKNPTAFYLCASSRTLDSYEQYFGPGTRLTVT.

The chain is built from TRBV27 and TRBJ1-1, with D hard to call. This CDR3 is built from 13 residues. Germline CDR1 reads MNHEY; CDR2 reads SMNVEV (reference sequence). V was cut by 1 base and J by 7 bases, with 10 bases left in between. CDR3 DNA sequence: TGTGCCAGCAGTTTATACTTATCGGGTGAAGCTTTCTTT. Protein product: CASSLYLSGEAFF.

The chain carries TRBV9 and TRBJ2-3; TRBD2 agrees at 9 bases. Germline lookup yields CDR1 SGDLS and CDR2 YYNGEE. There are 15 residues in the CDR3. With 0 bases clipped from V and 2 bases from J, the junction kept 1 base outside the gene matches. In DNA form, the CDR3 reads TGTGCCAGCAGCGTAGTAGCGGGAGCCACAGATACGCAGTATTTT. Translating gives CASSVVAGATDTQYF.

The chain couples TRBV29-1 to TRBJ2-5; 12 nucleotides agree with TRBD2. The V and J ends lost 5 bases and 2 bases, in that order; junction bases with no gene match: 3. Per the germline V gene, CDR1 is SQVTM and CDR2 is ANQGSEA. The CDR3 sequence is 14 residues long. CDR3 sequence reads: CSVLGLAGQETQYF. CDR3 bases: TGCAGCGTTCTAGGACTAGCGGGACAAGAGACCCAGTACTTC.

This chain joins TRBV7-2 and TRBJ2-2, with 14 bases that match TRBD2. Germline V lookup: CDR1 SGHTA, CDR2 FQGNSA. This CDR3 comprises 19 residues. The J segment lost 0 bases and the V segment lost 6 bases, leaving 9 bases of the junction unmatched. CDR3 bases: TGTGCCAGCAGAGCCCGGACTAGCGGGAGGACCGCGAACACCGGGGAGCTGTTTTTT. Protein sequence: CASRARTSGRTANTGELFF.

This clone was seen only once. The CDR3 coding sequence is TGTGCCAGCAGCTTACGAGGGACTGAAGCTTTCTTT. It encodes CASSLRGTEAFF. The chain employs TRBV13 and TRBJ1-1; D remains unclear. With 2 bases removed from V and 5 bases from J, the gap between germline ends came to 6 bases. The CDR3 runs 12 residues. The germline V gene has CDR1 PRHDT and CDR2 FYEKMQ (reference sequence).

In nucleotides, the CDR3 is TGTGCCAGCAGCCCGTCCCTCTCAGGGGGTCAGGAGACCCAGTACTTC. Its protein is CASSPSLSGGQETQYF. The chain employs TRBV28 and TRBJ2-5; 7 nucleotides line up with TRBD1. CDR3 length equals 16 residues. The germline V gene encodes CDR1 MDHEN and CDR2 SYDVKM. The ends lost 6 bases at V and 5 bases at J; junction bases unmatched: 15.

J is TRBJ1-2 and V is TRBV6-5; D gene unclear. The germline V and J ends were trimmed by 0 bases and 5 bases, with 7 bases remaining between them. The CDR3 contains 13 residues. Germline CDR1 and CDR2: MNHEY and SVGAGI. The CDR3 sequence: CASSYSRLYGYTF. Written as DNA, the CDR3 is TGTGCCAGCAGTTACTCGCGGCTGTATGGCTACACCTTC.

The chain joins TRBV10-2 to TRBJ2-7; 8 bases are a match to TRBD1. V shed 6 bases, J shed 5 bases, and the junction held 9 bases outside the gene matches. Germline values: CDR1 WSHSY, CDR2 SAAADI. The CDR3 length is 14 residues. The CDR3 DNA reads as TGCGCCAGCAGCGGTGGACAGGGCATCAACGAGCAGTACTTC. It yields the protein CASSGGQGINEQYF.

The chain is built from TRBV15 and TRBJ1-1; no clear D. The CDR3 runs to 13 residues. V was cut by 5 bases and J by 3 bases, with 10 bases left in between. The germline CDR1 and CDR2 sequences are LNHNV and YYDKDF (reference sequence). CDR3 sequence: CATSAERYTEAFF. The CDR3 DNA reads as TGTGCCACCAGCGCAGAGAGGTACACTGAAGCTTTCTTT. Supplemented by reference TRBV15 and TRBJ1-1, the full variable domain reads DAMVIQNPRYQVTQFGKPVTLSCSQTLNHNVMYWYQQKSSQAPKLLFHYYDKDFNNEADTPDNFQSRRPNTSFCFLDIRSPGLGDTAMYLCATSAERYTEAFFGQGTRLTVV.

The rearrangement links TRBV4-3 to TRBJ1-2; 8 nucleotides line up with TRBD1. The CDR3 loop spans 14 amino acids. The germline V gene has CDR1 LGHNA and CDR2 YSLEER. Losses at the gene ends were 2 bases for V and 7 bases for J; bases not matched to a gene: 6. The CDR3 nucleotides are TGCGCCAGCAGCCAACAAGACAGGGGAGGTGGCTACACCTTC. Amino acids: CASSQQDRGGGYTF.

This sequence joins TRBV10-3 and TRBJ2-5; 9 bases are a match to TRBD2. Germline-derived CDR1 and CDR2 are ENHRY and SYGVKD. Trimming removed 3 bases from V and 4 bases from J; junction bases left unmatched: 6. This CDR3 is built from 15 residues. CDR3 protein: CAISEGLAGVETQYF. DNA for the CDR3: TGTGCCATCAGTGAAGGCTTAGCGGGAGTAGAGACCCAGTACTTC.

The J gene is TRBJ2-7, the V gene TRBV4-3; 9 nucleotides agree with TRBD1. Germline V CDR1 and CDR2: LGHNA, YSLEER. The length of the CDR3 is 15 residues. The junction had 9 bases not matched to a gene; V was cut back by 4 bases and J by 5 bases. The CDR3 reads CASSREQGAINEQYF. The CDR3, as DNA: TGCGCCAGCAGCCGCGAACAGGGGGCGATCAACGAGCAGTACTTC.

The chain links TRBV18 to TRBJ1-1, with D perhaps matching TRBD1 (6 bases). CDR1 is KGHSH, CDR2 LQKENI, per germline. Trimming shortened V by 3 bases and J by 0 bases, and 11 bases separated the two germline ends. The CDR3 loop spans 15 amino acids. In DNA, the CDR3 is TGTGCCAGCTCACCCTTGGGACACATGAACACTGAAGCTTTCTTT. As protein: CASSPLGHMNTEAFF. The full variable domain, its missing parts supplied by reference TRBV18 and TRBJ1-1, is NAGVMQNPRHLVRRRGQEARLRCSPMKGHSHVYWYRQLPEEGLKFMVYLQKENIIDESGMPKERFSAEFPKEGPSILRIQQVVRGDSAAYFCASSPLGHMNTEAFFGQGTRLTVV.

The J gene is TRBJ2-2, the V gene TRBV19, with 11 bases lining up with TRBD2. The V segment lost 4 bases and the J segment 7 bases; nucleotides outside the gene matches: 5. Germline assignment: CDR1 LNHDA and CDR2 SQIVND (reference sequence). The CDR3 has 15 amino acids. The CDR3 DNA reads as TGTGCCAGTAGTACTAGCGGGAGGCACCACGGGGAGCTGTTTTTT. It encodes CASSTSGRHHGELFF.

The chain uses TRBV7-9 and TRBJ2-1, with TRBD2 as a possible D gene (6 bases). The germline CDR1 and CDR2 sequences are SEHNR and FQNEAQ (reference sequence). This CDR3 comprises 14 residues. Trimming cost V 2 bases and J 4 bases, with 9 bases left between them. CDR3 sequence: CASSLRGRYNEQFF. CDR3 nucleotides: TGTGCCAGCAGCTTACGGGGGAGATACAATGAGCAGTTCTTC.

V and J are TRBV18 and TRBJ2-7, with TRBD1 identical over 8 bases. CDR1 and CDR2 (germline): KGHSH, LQKENI. J gave up 3 bases and V 4 bases, and 11 bases lay outside the gene matches. The CDR3 loop spans 16 amino acids. CDR3 residues: CASSLPRGQERYEQYF. CDR3 sequence (DNA): TGTGCCAGCTCACTACCGCGGGGACAGGAACGCTACGAGCAGTACTTC.

The genes are TRBV7-9 and TRBJ2-2, with D uncertain. Trimming took 1 base from V and 2 from J, leaving 8 bases between them. This CDR3 is built from 15 residues. CDR1 SEHNR and CDR2 FQNEAQ come from the germline V gene (reference sequence). This CDR3 reads CASSLDGANTGELFF. CDR3 DNA sequence: TGTGCCAGCAGCTTAGACGGAGCCAACACCGGGGAGCTGTTTTTT.

The V and J genes are TRBV2 and TRBJ1-2; possible D gene TRBD1, 5 bases. CDR3 length: 19 amino acids. Deletions cut 1 base from V and 5 bases from J, with 26 bases between. Germline lookup yields CDR1 SNHLY and CDR2 FYNNEI. CDR3 DNA sequence: TGTGCCAGCAGTGAAGAGGGTTTGGTGTGGGGGGTTAAACTGTATGGCTACACCTTC. This translates into CASSEEGLVWGVKLYGYTF.

This chain links TRBV30 with TRBJ2-1, with TRBD2 matching over 10 bases. Germline CDR1 and CDR2: GTSNPN and SVGIG (reference sequence). V dropped 3 bases and J dropped 0; count of bases not matched to a gene: 8. This CDR3 region has 17 residues. CDR3 DNA: TGTGCCTGGAGACGAAGCGGGAGGGGAAGCTCCTACAATGAGCAGTTCTTC. Translation gives CAWRRSGRGSSYNEQFF.

This rearrangement joins TRBV5-5 to TRBJ2-3, with 7 positions matching TRBD2. Germline assignment: CDR1 SGHKS and CDR2 YYEKEE (reference sequence). CDR3 length: 13 amino acids. The V segment lost 4 bases and the J segment 5 bases; nucleotides outside the gene matches: 4. The CDR3 loop is CASSRGGLDTQYF. CDR3 sequence (DNA): TGTGCCAGCAGCCGGGGAGGGCTAGATACGCAGTATTTT.